This TCR beta chain was sequenced for a study of post-analysis software for immune sequencing data. Study conclusions and caveats: The study found significantly lower normalized Chao1 diversity in multiple sclerosis patients than in controls. About 5 TRBV segments were significantly more frequent in patients than in controls. TRBV5-6, TRBV5-1 and TRBV20-1 were among these segments.

Germline V gives CDR1 SGHVS, CDR2 FNYEAQ. V was pared by 1 base and J by 2 bases, with 8 bases of the junction left unmatched. CDR3 size: 17 residues. TCR beta cDNA libraries had unique molecular identifiers. TCRdb redid the calling of the PCR reads with MiXCR, one entry per CDR3 protein. Found here are 650,000 to 850,000 distinct CDR3 sequences, 53% of them singletons; the top ten hold 4.6%. Comments on this clonotype: Its antigen is not known.

The source of this sequence is a girl aged 5-17 years with multiple sclerosis. The source material was blood. The V gene is TRBV7-6, the J gene TRBJ2-3; TRBD2 matches at 8 bases. CDR3 protein: CASSLVRSGGITDTQYF. The CDR3 bases are TGTGCCAGCAGCTTAGTTCGCAGCGGGGGAATCACAGATACGCAGTATTTT.